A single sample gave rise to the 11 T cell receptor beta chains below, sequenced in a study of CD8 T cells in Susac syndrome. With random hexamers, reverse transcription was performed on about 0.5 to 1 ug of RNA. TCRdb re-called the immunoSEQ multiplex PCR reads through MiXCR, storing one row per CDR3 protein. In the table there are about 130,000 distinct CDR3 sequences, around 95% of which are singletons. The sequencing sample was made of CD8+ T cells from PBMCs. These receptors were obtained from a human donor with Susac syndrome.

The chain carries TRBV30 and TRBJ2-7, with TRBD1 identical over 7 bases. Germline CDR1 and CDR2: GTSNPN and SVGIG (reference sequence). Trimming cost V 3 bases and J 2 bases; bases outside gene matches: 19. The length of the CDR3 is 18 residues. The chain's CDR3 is CAWRSLNTGAPLPYEQYF. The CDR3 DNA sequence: TGTGCCTGGAGGTCACTCAACACAGGGGCTCCCCTTCCCTACGAGCAGTACTTC. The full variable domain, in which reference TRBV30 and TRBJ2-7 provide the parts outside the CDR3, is SQTIHQWPATLVQPVGSPLSLECTVEGTSNPNLYWYRQAAGRGLQLLFYSVGIGQISSEVPQNLSASRPQDRQFILSSKKLLLSDSGFYLCAWRSLNTGAPLPYEQYFGPGTRLTVT.

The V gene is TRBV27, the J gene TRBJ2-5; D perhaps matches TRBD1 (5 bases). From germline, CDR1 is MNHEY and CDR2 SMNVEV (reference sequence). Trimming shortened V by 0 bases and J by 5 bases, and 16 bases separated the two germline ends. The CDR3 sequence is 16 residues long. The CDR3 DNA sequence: TGTGCCAGCAGTTTATCGACGACCAGGGATTGGGAGACCCAGTACTTC. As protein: CASSLSTTRDWETQYF.

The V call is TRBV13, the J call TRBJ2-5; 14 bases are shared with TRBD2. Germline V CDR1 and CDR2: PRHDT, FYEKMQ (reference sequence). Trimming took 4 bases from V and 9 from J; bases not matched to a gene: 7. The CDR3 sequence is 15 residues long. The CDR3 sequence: CASSYGTSGRGAQYF. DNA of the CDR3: TGTGCCAGCAGCTACGGGACTAGCGGGAGAGGGGCCCAGTACTTC.

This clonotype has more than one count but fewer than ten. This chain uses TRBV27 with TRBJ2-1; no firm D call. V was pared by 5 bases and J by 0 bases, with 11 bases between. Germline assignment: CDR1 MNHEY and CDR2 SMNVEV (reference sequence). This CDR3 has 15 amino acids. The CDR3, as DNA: TGTGCCAGCAGTGTCGACTCGAGCTCCTACAATGAGCAGTTCTTC. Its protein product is CASSVDSSSYNEQFF.

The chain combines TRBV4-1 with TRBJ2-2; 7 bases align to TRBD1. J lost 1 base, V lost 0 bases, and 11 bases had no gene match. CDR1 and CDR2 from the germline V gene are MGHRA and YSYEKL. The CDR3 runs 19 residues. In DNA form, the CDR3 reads TGCGCCAGCAGCCAAGACACAGGGGCATTCTCGGAGAACACCGGGGAGCTGTTTTTT. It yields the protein CASSQDTGAFSENTGELFF.

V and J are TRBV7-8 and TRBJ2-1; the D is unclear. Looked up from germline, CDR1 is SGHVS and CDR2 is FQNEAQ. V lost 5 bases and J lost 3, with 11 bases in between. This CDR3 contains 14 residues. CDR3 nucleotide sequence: TGTGCCAGCAGCCCAACCCCTATCTACAATGAGCAGTTCTTC. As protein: CASSPTPIYNEQFF. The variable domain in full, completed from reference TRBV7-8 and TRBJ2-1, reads GAGVSQSPRYKVAKRGQDVALRCDPISGHVSLFWYQQALGQGPEFLTYFQNEAQLDKSGLPSDRFFAERPEGSVSTLKIQRTQQEDSAVYLCASSPTPIYNEQFFGPGTRLTVL.

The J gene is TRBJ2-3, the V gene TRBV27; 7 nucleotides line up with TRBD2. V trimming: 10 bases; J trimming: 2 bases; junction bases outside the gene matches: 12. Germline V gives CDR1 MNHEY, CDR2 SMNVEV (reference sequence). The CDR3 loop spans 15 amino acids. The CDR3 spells CAIREAGAPTDTQYF. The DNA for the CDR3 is TGTGCCATCCGTGAGGCGGGAGCACCCACAGATACGCAGTATTTT.

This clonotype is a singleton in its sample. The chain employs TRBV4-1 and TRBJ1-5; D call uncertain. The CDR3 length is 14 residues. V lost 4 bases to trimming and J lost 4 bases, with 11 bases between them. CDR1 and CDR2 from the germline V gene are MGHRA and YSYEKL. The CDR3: CASSLPFANQPQHF. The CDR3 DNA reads TGCGCCAGCAGCCTCCCGTTCGCAAATCAGCCCCAGCATTTT.

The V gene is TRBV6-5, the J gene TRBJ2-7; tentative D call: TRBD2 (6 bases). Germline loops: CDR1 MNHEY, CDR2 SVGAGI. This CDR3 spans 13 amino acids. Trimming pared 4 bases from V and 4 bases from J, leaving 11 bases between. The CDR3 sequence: CASSSGLNYEQYF. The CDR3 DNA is TGTGCCAGCAGTTCCGGACTAAATTACGAGCAGTACTTC.

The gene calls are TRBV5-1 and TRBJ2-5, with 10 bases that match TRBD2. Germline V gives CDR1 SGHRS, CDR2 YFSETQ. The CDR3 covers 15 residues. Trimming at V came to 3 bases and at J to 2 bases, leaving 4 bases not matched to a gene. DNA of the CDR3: TGCGCCAGCAGCTCGACTAGCGGGCCGCAAGAGACCCAGTACTTC. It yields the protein CASSSTSGPQETQYF.

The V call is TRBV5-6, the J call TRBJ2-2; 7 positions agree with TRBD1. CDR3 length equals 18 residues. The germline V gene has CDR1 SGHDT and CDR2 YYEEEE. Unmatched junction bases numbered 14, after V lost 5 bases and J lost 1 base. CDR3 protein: CASRRQGGSFVNTGELFF. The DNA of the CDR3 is TGTGCCAGCAGGAGACAGGGTGGTTCATTCGTGAACACCGGGGAGCTGTTTTTT.